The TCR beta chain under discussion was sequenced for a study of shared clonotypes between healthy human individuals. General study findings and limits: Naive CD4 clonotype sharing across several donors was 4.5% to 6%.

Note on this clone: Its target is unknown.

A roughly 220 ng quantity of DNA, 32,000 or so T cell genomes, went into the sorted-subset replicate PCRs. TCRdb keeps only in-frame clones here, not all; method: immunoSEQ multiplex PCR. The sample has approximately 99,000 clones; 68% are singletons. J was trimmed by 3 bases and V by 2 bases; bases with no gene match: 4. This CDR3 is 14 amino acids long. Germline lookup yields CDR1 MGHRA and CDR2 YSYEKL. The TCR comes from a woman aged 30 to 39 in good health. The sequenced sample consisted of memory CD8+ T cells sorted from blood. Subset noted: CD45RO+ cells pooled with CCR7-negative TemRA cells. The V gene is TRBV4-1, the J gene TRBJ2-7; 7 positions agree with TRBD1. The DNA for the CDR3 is TGCGCCAGCAGCCAACGGACAGGCAACTACGAGCAGTACTTC. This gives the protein CASSQRTGNYEQYF.